The next 25 T cell receptor beta chains were all read from a single sample in a study of blood T cell repertoires in COVID-19. Method: immunoSEQ multiplex PCR; TCRdb's copy keeps in-frame clones and lacks some. The sample contains around 310,000 clones, 89% of which appear only once. Source material: PBMCs or T cells enriched from blood (not recorded which). The receptors shown here come from a woman aged 25 to 39 who had recovered from COVID-19.

This clone was seen only a few times. The V call is TRBV27, the J call TRBJ2-1; 8 nucleotides line up with TRBD2. The germline gives CDR1 MNHEY, CDR2 SMNVEV (reference sequence). After removal of 6 bases from V and 2 bases from J, the junction contained 6 bases not matched to a gene. The CDR3 runs to 15 residues. CDR3 amino acids: CASRSWTSPYNEQFF. DNA of the CDR3: TGTGCCAGCAGAAGTTGGACTAGCCCCTACAATGAGCAGTTCTTC.

The chain has TRBV15 and TRBJ2-1; TRBD2 matches at 10 bases. This CDR3 spans 16 amino acids. Per the germline V gene, CDR1 is LNHNV and CDR2 is YYDKDF (reference sequence). The trim removed 1 base at V and 7 bases at J, leaving 7 bases unmatched. CDR3 sequence (DNA): TGTGCCACCAGCAGAGTCAGCGGGAGGGCGAGGAATGAGCAGTTCTTC. Its protein is CATSRVSGRARNEQFF. The full variable domain, its missing parts supplied by reference TRBV15 and TRBJ2-1, is DAMVIQNPRYQVTQFGKPVTLSCSQTLNHNVMYWYQQKSSQAPKLLFHYYDKDFNNEADTPDNFQSRRPNTSFCFLDIRSPGLGDTAMYLCATSRVSGRARNEQFFGPGTRLTVL.

The V and J genes are TRBV25-1 and TRBJ1-3; D is perhaps TRBD1 (5 bases). V lost 1 base and J lost 4, with 11 bases in between. The germline V gene has CDR1 MGHDK and CDR2 SYGVNS. The CDR3 is made up of 15 amino acids. The CDR3 sequence: CASSEWGGSGNTIYF. CDR3 nucleotides: TGTGCCAGCAGTGAATGGGGGGGAAGCGGAAACACCATATATTTT.

This chain connects TRBV5-1 to TRBJ1-3, with D perhaps matching TRBD1 (5 bases). This CDR3 contains 17 residues. The germline V gene has CDR1 SGHRS and CDR2 YFSETQ. The ends were cut back, 1 base at V and 0 bases at J, with 14 bases in the middle. This chain's CDR3 is CASSLWQGHHSGNTIYF. CDR3 sequence (DNA): TGCGCCAGCAGCTTGTGGCAGGGCCACCACTCTGGAAACACCATATATTTT.

The chain recombines TRBV18 with TRBJ2-7, with D possibly matching TRBD1 (5 bases). The CDR3 has 11 amino acids. Germline V lookup: CDR1 KGHSH, CDR2 LQKENI. The ends were cut back, 4 bases at V and 5 bases at J, with 6 bases in the middle. The CDR3 is CASSLDNEQYF. DNA of the CDR3: TGTGCCAGCTCACTGGACAACGAGCAGTACTTC.

The chain recombines TRBV5-8 with TRBJ2-3, with D maybe TRBD1 (5 bases). CDR1 and CDR2 (germline): SGHTS, YDEGEE. This CDR3 is 15 amino acids long. V lost 0 bases, J lost 0 bases, and 8 bases lay in between. CDR3 DNA: TGTGCCAGCAGCTTGGGACAGTCTAGCACAGATACGCAGTATTTT. This encodes CASSLGQSSTDTQYF.

The rearrangement joins TRBV9 to TRBJ2-3; D is possibly TRBD2 (5 bases). With 0 bases removed from V and 0 bases from J, the gap between germline ends came to 11 bases. CDR3 size: 16 residues. Germline V gene sequence: CDR1 SGDLS, CDR2 YYNGEE. CDR3 DNA: TGTGCCAGCAGCGTAGGACCTAGCCCTAGCACAGATACGCAGTATTTT. Protein sequence: CASSVGPSPSTDTQYF.

The gene calls are TRBV3-1 (or the pseudogene TRBV3-2) and TRBJ1-2; TRBD1 matches 7 bases. The germline gives CDR1 LGHDT, CDR2 YNNKEL (reference sequence). The CDR3 spans 17 residues. V was clipped by 3 bases and J by 2 bases; unmatched bases: 12. This CDR3 reads CASSHTTGQPLNYGYTF. The CDR3 DNA reads as TGTGCCAGCAGCCACACAACGGGACAGCCTCTAAACTATGGCTACACCTTC.

The chain uses TRBV27 and TRBJ2-1; 8 nucleotides agree with TRBD2. This CDR3 has 14 residues. CDR1 MNHEY and CDR2 SMNVEV come from the germline V gene (reference sequence). V was pared by 5 bases and J by 7 bases, with 7 bases of the junction left unmatched. The CDR3: CASSRLALSNEQFF. The CDR3 DNA reads TGTGCCAGCAGTCGACTAGCGCTAAGTAATGAGCAGTTCTTC.

The gene calls are TRBV19 and TRBJ1-1; D possibly corresponds to TRBD1 (6 bases). The germline gives CDR1 LNHDA, CDR2 SQIVND (reference sequence). This CDR3 region has 16 residues. V lost 10 bases, J lost 0 bases, and 21 bases lay in between. CDR3 coding DNA: TGTGCCACCGGGACCACACACTGGACAGTGAACACTGAAGCTTTCTTT. As protein: CATGTTHWTVNTEAFF. Full variable domain (remainder filled in from reference TRBV19 and TRBJ1-1): DGGITQSPKYLFRKEGQNVTLSCEQNLNHDAMYWYRQDPGQGLRLIYYSQIVNDFQKGDIAEGYSVSREKKESFPLTVTSAQKNPTAFYLCATGTTHWTVNTEAFFGQGTRLTVV.

V usage is TRBV9 and J usage is TRBJ2-1; 9 bases match TRBD1. The germline gives CDR1 SGDLS, CDR2 YYNGEE. The CDR3 runs to 14 residues. V gave up 4 bases and J gave up 7 bases; unmatched junction bases: 6. CDR3 sequence (DNA): TGTGCCAGCAGCCATACAGGGGGCTATAATGAGCAGTTCTTC. Protein product: CASSHTGGYNEQFF.

The rearrangement links TRBV10-3 to TRBJ1-5, with a possible D match to TRBD1 (5 bases). Trimming removed 6 bases at V and 1 base at J, with 7 bases between. The CDR3 spans 13 residues. In germline, CDR1 is ENHRY, CDR2 SYGVKD. The CDR3 DNA is TGTGCCATCAGCAGGGTGAGCAATCAGCCCCAGCATTTT. Residues: CAISRVSNQPQHF.

The chain is built from TRBV7-6 and TRBJ2-5; maybe TRBD2 (5 bases). Trimming left V 4 bases short and J 4 bases short, with 13 bases between. The CDR3 contains 14 residues. Germline V gene sequence: CDR1 SGHVS, CDR2 FNYEAQ. The CDR3 loop is CASSSAADSETQYF. CDR3 nucleotide sequence: TGTGCCAGCAGCTCCGCCGCGGACTCAGAGACCCAGTACTTC.

The chain employs TRBV20-1 and TRBJ2-1; 9 nucleotides agree with TRBD2. The CDR3 has 16 residues. The V segment lost 3 bases and the J segment 7 bases; nucleotides outside the gene matches: 13. Germline lookup yields CDR1 DFQATT and CDR2 SNEGSKA (reference sequence). As DNA, the CDR3 is TGCAGTGCTAGTGGTCTTTTAGCGGGAGAAGGGAATGAGCAGTTCTTC. It encodes CSASGLLAGEGNEQFF.

The chain links TRBV6-6 to TRBJ1-2; D perhaps matches TRBD1 (5 bases). Trimming removed 3 bases from V and 7 bases from J, with 18 bases in between. There are 15 residues in the CDR3. In germline, CDR1 is MNHNY, CDR2 SVGAGI (reference sequence). This CDR3 is CASSYSDSESGGYTF. CDR3 coding DNA: TGTGCCAGCAGTTATTCCGACAGCGAGAGTGGTGGCTACACCTTC.

The V call is TRBV13, the J call TRBJ2-6, with D hard to call. This CDR3 comprises 16 residues. Germline assignment: CDR1 PRHDT and CDR2 FYEKMQ (reference sequence). V was pared by 5 bases and J by 0 bases, with 11 bases between. The CDR3: CASSPLGRSGANVLTF. The CDR3 bases are TGTGCCAGCAGCCCCCTGGGCCGCTCTGGGGCCAACGTCCTGACTTTC. The complete variable domain, with remaining parts taken from reference TRBV13 and TRBJ2-6, reads AAGVIQSPRHLIKEKRETATLKCYPIPRHDTVYWYQQGPGQDPQFLISFYEKMQSDKGSIPDRFSAQQFSDYHSELNMSSLELGDSALYFCASSPLGRSGANVLTFGAGSRLTVL.

V is TRBV21-1 and J is TRBJ1-1; TRBD1, the D gene given by the table, was not confirmed from the DNA. TRBV21-1 is annotated as a pseudogene. This CDR3 spans 16 amino acids. CDR3 in DNA: TGTGCCAGCAGCCCGGACAGGGGGAAGATCAGCACTGAAGCTTTCTTT. This encodes CASSPDRGKISTEAFF.

CDR3 coding DNA: TGTGCCAGCAGTTTTGGGGGACAGGGGAGCTACGAGCAGTACTTC. Amino acid sequence: CASSFGGQGSYEQYF. The chain links TRBV28 to TRBJ2-7; 10 bases line up with TRBD1. The V gene's germline CDR1 is MDHEN and CDR2 SYDVKM. J gave up 3 bases and V 3 bases, and 5 bases lay outside the gene matches. This CDR3 is 15 amino acids long.

This clone was found once. The gene calls are TRBV27 and TRBJ2-4, with D uncertain. Trimming shortened V by 5 bases and J by 0 bases, and 11 bases separated the two germline ends. Germline-derived CDR1 and CDR2 are MNHEY and SMNVEV (reference sequence). The CDR3 length is 15 residues. Written as DNA, the CDR3 is TGTGCCAGCAGTCCATCTCCGGGAGCCAAAAACATTCAGTACTTC. It yields the protein CASSPSPGAKNIQYF.

This clone came up once. This chain uses TRBV11-2 with TRBJ2-1, with 7 bases lining up with TRBD1. The CDR3 is 15 residues long. CDR1 is SGHAT and CDR2 is FQNNGV in the germline V gene. With V trimmed by 5 bases and J by 3 bases, 7 bases remained unmatched. CDR3 nucleotide sequence: TGTGCCAGCAGCCCGGACAGGAGAAACTACAATGAGCAGTTCTTC. Translated, it gives CASSPDRRNYNEQFF.

The chain combines TRBV4-1 with TRBJ1-1, with D hard to call. In germline, CDR1 is MGHRA, CDR2 YSYEKL. The CDR3 is 14 amino acids. The V and J ends lost 6 bases and 3 bases respectively, with 14 bases between them. CDR3 residues: CASRPPGGDTEAFF. DNA of the CDR3: TGCGCCAGCAGACCTCCGGGCGGGGACACTGAAGCTTTCTTT.

The chain combines TRBV28 with TRBJ1-5, with 7 bases fitting TRBD1. CDR1 and CDR2 from the germline V gene are MDHEN and SYDVKM. Trimming removed 6 bases from V and 3 bases from J; junction bases left unmatched: 8. The length of the CDR3 is 15 residues. The CDR3 sequence is CASSPTGVYNQPQHF. In DNA, the CDR3 is TGTGCCAGCAGCCCAACAGGGGTATACAATCAGCCCCAGCATTTT.

The chain combines TRBV13 with TRBJ1-4; 9 positions match TRBD1. Looked up from germline, CDR1 is PRHDT and CDR2 is FYEKMQ (reference sequence). V lost 5 bases and J lost 8; bases outside the gene matches: 6. CDR3 length: 14 residues. The CDR3 reads CASSPQGALEKLFF. CDR3 sequence (DNA): TGTGCCAGCAGCCCACAGGGGGCTTTGGAAAAACTGTTTTTT.

V and J are TRBV7-9 and TRBJ1-2; D perhaps matches TRBD1 (6 bases). In germline, CDR1 is SEHNR, CDR2 FQNEAQ (reference sequence). The CDR3 has 14 amino acids. Trimming pared 1 base from V and 4 bases from J, leaving 10 bases between. CDR3 amino acids: CASSLEDSPYGYTF. The CDR3 nucleotides are TGTGCCAGCAGCTTAGAGGACAGCCCCTATGGCTACACCTTC.

The chain combines TRBV29-1 with TRBJ2-1; D is possibly TRBD2 (6 bases). The CDR3 totals 13 residues. V lost 4 bases and J 7 bases, leaving 14 bases between the germline ends. Germline V gene lookup returns CDR1 SQVTM and CDR2 ANQGSEA. CDR3 in amino acids: CSVGEVAGNEQFF. The CDR3 coding sequence is TGCAGCGTTGGGGAGGTGGCGGGGAATGAGCAGTTCTTC.